This TCR beta chain was captured by sequencing in a study of T-cell memory formation after mild COVID-19. CDR3 length: 12 amino acids. V shed 4 bases and J shed 7 bases, with 11 bases lying between them. Germline V gene lookup returns CDR1 SGHRS and CDR2 YFSETQ. Each CDR3 protein gets one entry after TCRdb re-called the 5' RACE reads with MiXCR. The table includes about 310,000 distinct CDR3 sequences, more than 15% detected once. The J gene is TRBJ1-1, the V gene TRBV5-1; D possibly corresponds to TRBD1 (6 bases). This sequence originates from a man younger than 30 who had mild COVID-19 (a few samples of this study predate the infection). Cell type and time point are not known. The sample comprised PBMCs or a T cell subset sorted from them (not recorded which). The CDR3 loop is CASSIDRLEAFF. CDR3 nucleotide sequence: TGCGCCAGCAGCATCGACAGGCTTGAAGCTTTCTTT. The entire variable domain, with the rest obtained from reference TRBV5-1 and TRBJ1-1, is as follows: KAGVTQTPRYLIKTRGQQVTLSCSPISGHRSVSWYQQTPGQGLQFLFEYFSETQRNKGNFPGRFSGRQFSNSRSEMNVSTLELGDSALYLCASSIDRLEAFFGQGTRLTVV.